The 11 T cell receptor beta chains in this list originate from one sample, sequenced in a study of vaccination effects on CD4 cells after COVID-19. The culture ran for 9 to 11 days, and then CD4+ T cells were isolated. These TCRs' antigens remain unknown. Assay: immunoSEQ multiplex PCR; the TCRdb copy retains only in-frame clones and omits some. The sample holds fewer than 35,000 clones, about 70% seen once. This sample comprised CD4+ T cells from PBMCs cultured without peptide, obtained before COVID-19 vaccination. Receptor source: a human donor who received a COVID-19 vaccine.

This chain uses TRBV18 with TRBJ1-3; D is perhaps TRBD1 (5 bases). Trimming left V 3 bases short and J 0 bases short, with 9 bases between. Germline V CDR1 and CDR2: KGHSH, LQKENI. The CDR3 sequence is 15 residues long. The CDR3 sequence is CASSPGLLSGNTIYF. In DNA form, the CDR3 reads TGTGCCAGCTCACCGGGACTGCTCTCTGGAAACACCATATATTTT. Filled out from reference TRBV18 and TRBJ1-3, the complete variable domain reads NAGVMQNPRHLVRRRGQEARLRCSPMKGHSHVYWYRQLPEEGLKFMVYLQKENIIDESGMPKERFSAEFPKEGPSILRIQQVVRGDSAAYFCASSPGLLSGNTIYFGEGSWLTVV.

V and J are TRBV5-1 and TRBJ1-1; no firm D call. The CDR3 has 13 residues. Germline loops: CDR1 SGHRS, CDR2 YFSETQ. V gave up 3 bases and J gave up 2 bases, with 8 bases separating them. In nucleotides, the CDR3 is TGCGCCAGCAGCTCTGGGCAAAACACTGAAGCTTTCTTT. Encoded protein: CASSSGQNTEAFF. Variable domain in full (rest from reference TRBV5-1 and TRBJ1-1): KAGVTQTPRYLIKTRGQQVTLSCSPISGHRSVSWYQQTPGQGLQFLFEYFSETQRNKGNFPGRFSGRQFSNSRSEMNVSTLELGDSALYLCASSSGQNTEAFFGQGTRLTVV.

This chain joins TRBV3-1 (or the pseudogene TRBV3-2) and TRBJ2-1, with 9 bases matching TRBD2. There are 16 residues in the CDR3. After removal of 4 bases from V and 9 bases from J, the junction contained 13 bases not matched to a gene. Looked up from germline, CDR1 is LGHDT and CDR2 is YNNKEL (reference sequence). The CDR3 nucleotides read TGTGCCAGCAGCCCAGCCTATAGCGGGAGAAGTAGTGAGCAGTTCTTC. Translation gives CASSPAYSGRSSEQFF.

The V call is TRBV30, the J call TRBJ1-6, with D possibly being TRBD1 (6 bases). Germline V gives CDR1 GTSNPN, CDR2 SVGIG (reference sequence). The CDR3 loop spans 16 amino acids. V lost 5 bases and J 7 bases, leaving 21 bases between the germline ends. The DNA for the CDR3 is TGTGCCTGGGGACGGGACACAGCTTCGGGGAATTCACCCCTCCACTTT. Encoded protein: CAWGRDTASGNSPLHF.

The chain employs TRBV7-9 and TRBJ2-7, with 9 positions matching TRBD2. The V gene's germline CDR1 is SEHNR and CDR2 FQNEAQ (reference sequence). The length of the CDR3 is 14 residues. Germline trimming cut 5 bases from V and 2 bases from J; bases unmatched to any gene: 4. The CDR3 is CASSASSGTYEQYF. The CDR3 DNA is TGTGCCAGCAGCGCTTCTAGCGGGACCTACGAGCAGTACTTC.

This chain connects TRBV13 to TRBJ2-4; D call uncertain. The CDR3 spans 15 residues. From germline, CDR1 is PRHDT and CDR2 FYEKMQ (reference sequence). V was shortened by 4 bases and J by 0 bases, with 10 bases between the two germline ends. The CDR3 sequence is CASSSPVRAKNIQYF. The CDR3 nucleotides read TGTGCCAGCAGCTCGCCGGTAAGAGCCAAAAACATTCAGTACTTC.

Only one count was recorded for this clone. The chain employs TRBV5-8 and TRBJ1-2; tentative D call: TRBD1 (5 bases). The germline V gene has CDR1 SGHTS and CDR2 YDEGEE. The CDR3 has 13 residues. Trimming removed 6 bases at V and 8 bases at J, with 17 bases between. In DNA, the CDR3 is TGTGCCAGCACCCCGGCCGGGGGTGTGGGCTACACCTTC. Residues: CASTPAGGVGYTF. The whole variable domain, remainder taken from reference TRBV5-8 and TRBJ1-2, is EAGVTQSPTHLIKTRGQQATLRCSPISGHTSVYWYQQALGLGLQFLLWYDEGEERNRGNFPPRFSGRQFPNYSSELNVNALELEDSALYLCASTPAGGVGYTFGSGTRLTVV.

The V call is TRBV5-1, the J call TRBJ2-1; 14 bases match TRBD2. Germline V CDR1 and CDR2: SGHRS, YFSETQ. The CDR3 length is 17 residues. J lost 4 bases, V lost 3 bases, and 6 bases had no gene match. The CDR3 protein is CASSWGLAGVLYNEQFF. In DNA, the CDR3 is TGCGCCAGCAGCTGGGGACTAGCGGGAGTGTTATACAATGAGCAGTTCTTC.

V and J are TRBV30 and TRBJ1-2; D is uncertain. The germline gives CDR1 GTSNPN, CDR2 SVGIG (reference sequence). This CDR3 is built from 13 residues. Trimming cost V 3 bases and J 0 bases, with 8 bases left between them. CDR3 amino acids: CAWRSVTNYGYTF. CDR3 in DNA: TGTGCCTGGAGGTCGGTGACTAACTATGGCTACACCTTC.

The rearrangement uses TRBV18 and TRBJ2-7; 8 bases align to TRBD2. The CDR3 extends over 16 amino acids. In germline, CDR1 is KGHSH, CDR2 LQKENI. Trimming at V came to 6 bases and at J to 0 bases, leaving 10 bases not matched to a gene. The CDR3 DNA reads TGTGCCAGCTCCCCCTTAGGTAGCGGGACCTCCTACGAGCAGTACTTC. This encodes CASSPLGSGTSYEQYF.

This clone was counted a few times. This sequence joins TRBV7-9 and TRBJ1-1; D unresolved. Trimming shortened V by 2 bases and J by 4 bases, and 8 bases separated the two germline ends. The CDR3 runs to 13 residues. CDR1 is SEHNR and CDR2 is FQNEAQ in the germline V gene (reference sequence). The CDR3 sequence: CASSLLVGTEAFF. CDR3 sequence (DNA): TGTGCCAGCAGCTTACTGGTGGGCACTGAAGCTTTCTTT. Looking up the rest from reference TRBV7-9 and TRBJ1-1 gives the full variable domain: DTGVSQNPRHKITKRGQNVTFRCDPISEHNRLYWYRQTLGQGPEFLTYFQNEAQLEKSRLLSDRFSAERPKGSFSTLEIQRTEQGDSAMYLCASSLLVGTEAFFGQGTRLTVV.